The rows below give T cell receptor beta chains drawn from one sample of a study of PD-L1 blockade in urothelial cancer. Repertoires were generated with immunoSEQ multiplex PCR, while TCRdb's copy carries only in-frame clones and drops some. The sample carries 30,000 to 40,000 clones, 84% recorded once. The source was PBMCs, collected around atezolizumab (anti-PD-L1) treatment. Receptors were obtained from a man between 60 and 75 years old with urothelial cancer. Each CDR3 is given with its conserved first and last residue. Fields, in order: J gene, clone size, V gene, D gene, CDR3 DNA, CDR3 protein. A D gene is named only where the DNA matches it firmly. Not every row has a clone size; where given, it reads once, few, many or a size class.

TRBJ1-3	.	TRBV21-1	.	TGTGCCAGCAGCAAAGAATCCCCCGGGCGGACAGGAAACACCATATATTTT	CASSKESPGRTGNTIYF
TRBJ2-1	.	TRBV21-1	.	TGTGCCAGCAGCAAAGCCCTCCAGGCGCAGTTCTTC	CASSKALQAQFF
TRBJ2-5	.	TRBV5-4	.	TGTGCCAGCAGCTTGGATCCCTCCTCAGGAGAGACCCAGTACTTC	CASSLDPSSGETQYF
TRBJ1-1	.	TRBV10-2	.	TGCGCCAGCAAGGACACCTTAATGAACACTGAAGCTTTCTTT	CASKDTLMNTEAFF
TRBJ2-7	once	TRBV7-4	.	TGTGCCAGCACTCGGCAGAACAACTACTCCTACGAGCAGTACTTC	CASTRQNNYSYEQYF
TRBJ2-7	.	TRBV11-2	TRBD1	TGTGCCAGCTCCCGACAGGGGGGCTCCTACGAGCAGTACTTC	CASSRQGGSYEQYF
TRBJ1-2	.	TRBV7-2	TRBD1	TGTGCCAGCAGCCCCCGGACAGGCTACTATGGCTACACCTTC	CASSPRTGYYGYTF
TRBJ1-2	.	TRBV11-2	.	TGTGCCAGCAGCCTTATGTCCCGGAGTCCGAACGGCTACACCTTC	CASSLMSRSPNGYTF
TRBJ2-7	few	TRBV7-9	TRBD2	TGTGCCAGCAGCTCGAAGCCTCTAGCGGAATCCTACGAGCAGTACTTC	CASSSKPLAESYEQYF
TRBJ2-7	.	TRBV29-1	.	TGCAGCGTTGGATTAGCTTACGAGCAGTACTTC	CSVGLAYEQYF
TRBJ1-1	.	TRBV19	.	TGTGCCAGTAGTAGCTCGTCTCGGGGCACTGAAGCTTTCTTT	CASSSSSRGTEAFF
TRBJ2-3	.	TRBV9	.	TGTGCCAGCAGCGTAGGTAACACAGATACGCAGTATTTT	CASSVGNTDTQYF
TRBJ1-3	.	TRBV9	.	TGTGCCAGCAGCGTAGCTTTACCAGGGAGGGCTGGAAACACCATATATTTT	CASSVALPGRAGNTIYF